This TCR beta chain was captured in a study of blood T cell repertoires in COVID-19. Study context: The United States, Italy and Spain supplied acute and convalescent COVID-19 samples.

Produced via immunoSEQ multiplex PCR; TCRdb's table is partial and in-frame only. Of about 35,000 clones in the sample, about 80% were seen once. The J segment lost 6 bases and the V segment lost 5 bases, leaving 8 bases of the junction unmatched. The CDR3 consists of 15 residues. CDR1 is SGHVS and CDR2 is FQNEAQ in the germline V gene. Input material: peripheral blood. The chain links TRBV7-8 to TRBJ2-1, with 9 positions matching TRBD2. This clonotype was sampled from a man aged 50 or older with acute or convalescent COVID-19. The CDR3 protein is CASSPTPGLANEQFF. In DNA form, the CDR3 reads TGTGCCAGCAGCCCCACCCCGGGACTAGCCAATGAGCAGTTCTTC.